Each of the 21 T cell receptor beta chains below was sequenced from the same sample in a study of vaccination effects on CD4 cells after COVID-19. ViraFEST expansion of antigen-specific CD4+ T cells with viral peptide pools preceded sequencing. An approximately 10-day culture period preceded the isolation of CD4+ T cells. Participants got two doses of BNT162b2 or mRNA-1273 vaccine. Their target antigens are unknown. Assay: immunoSEQ multiplex PCR; the TCRdb copy retains only in-frame clones and omits some. The sample consists of approximately 74,000 clones, roughly 73% of them appearing once. The source was CD4+ T cells from PBMCs cultured with HCoV-OC43 spike peptides, collected after COVID-19 vaccination. Stated subset: HCoV-OC43 spike overlapping peptide pool stimulation. Receptors originate from a human donor who received a COVID-19 vaccine.

The V call is TRBV24-1, the J call TRBJ2-5, with 8 bases fitting TRBD1. The germline V gene encodes CDR1 KGHDR and CDR2 SFDVKD. With 10 bases clipped from V and 4 bases from J, the junction kept 4 bases outside the gene matches. The CDR3 has 12 amino acids. CDR3 amino acids: CATGTGLETQYF. Here the CDR3 DNA reads TGTGCCACAGGGACAGGCCTAGAGACCCAGTACTTC.

The V call is TRBV10-3, the J call TRBJ1-5, with unresolved D. From germline, CDR1 is ENHRY and CDR2 SYGVKD. The length of the CDR3 is 17 residues. Trimming shortened V by 8 bases and J by 0 bases, and 20 bases separated the two germline ends. CDR3: CAICRAPDVASNQPQHF. Written as DNA, the CDR3 is TGTGCCATCTGTCGGGCCCCGGATGTGGCTAGCAATCAGCCCCAGCATTTT.

The gene calls are TRBV5-4 and TRBJ2-5; TRBD1 aligns across 7 bases. After removal of 1 base from V and 4 bases from J, the junction contained 7 bases not matched to a gene. Germline CDR1 SGHNT, CDR2 YYREEE (reference sequence). The CDR3 runs 15 residues. The CDR3 here is CASSLREGGPETQYF. CDR3 nucleotide sequence: TGTGCCAGCAGCTTGAGGGAAGGGGGCCCAGAGACCCAGTACTTC.

The chain links TRBV10-3 to TRBJ1-5; D is perhaps TRBD1 (6 bases). Trimming shortened V by 6 bases and J by 6 bases, and 15 bases separated the two germline ends. There are 14 residues in the CDR3. Germline CDR1 ENHRY, CDR2 SYGVKD. The CDR3 coding sequence is TGTGCCATCAGGGACAGTGGGTCCAGTCAGCCCCAGCATTTT. Its protein is CAIRDSGSSQPQHF.

This clone was seen a few times. J is TRBJ2-5 and V is TRBV28; perhaps TRBD2 as D (6 bases). CDR3 length: 14 residues. Looked up from germline, CDR1 is MDHEN and CDR2 is SYDVKM. The ends were cut back, 6 bases at V and 5 bases at J, with 16 bases in the middle. The CDR3 DNA sequence: TGTGCCAGCAGACAAACTAGCCGTCGGGAGACCCAGTACTTC. Translated: CASRQTSRRETQYF.

The V gene is TRBV5-1, the J gene TRBJ1-2; TRBD1 aligns across 7 bases. There are 13 residues in the CDR3. Per the germline V gene, CDR1 is SGHRS and CDR2 is YFSETQ. V gave up 4 bases and J gave up 6 bases; unmatched junction bases: 6. CDR3 DNA: TGCGCCAGCAGCCTCGACCAGGGGGATGGCTACACCTTC. Amino acids: CASSLDQGDGYTF.

This clone was detected once. V is TRBV5-8 and J is TRBJ1-2, with TRBD1 matching 7 bases. Trimming cost V 5 bases and J 0 bases; bases outside gene matches: 7. The V gene's germline CDR1 is SGHTS and CDR2 YDEGEE. This CDR3 has 15 residues. In DNA form, the CDR3 reads TGTGCCAGCAGTCATTACAGGGGTTCTAACTATGGCTACACCTTC. Its protein is CASSHYRGSNYGYTF. Using reference TRBV5-8 and TRBJ1-2 for the parts outside the CDR3, the full variable domain is EAGVTQSPTHLIKTRGQQATLRCSPISGHTSVYWYQQALGLGLQFLLWYDEGEERNRGNFPPRFSGRQFPNYSSELNVNALELEDSALYLCASSHYRGSNYGYTFGSGTRLTVV.

The rearrangement joins TRBV21-1 to TRBJ2-7; TRBD2 was called by the table and not checked on the DNA. TRBV21-1 is listed as a pseudogene. The CDR3 is made up of 15 amino acids. The CDR3 nucleotides are TGTGCCAGCAGCAGTGAATGCTACCTCCCCTACGAGCAGTACGTC. Translated: CASSSECYLPYEQYV.

This sequence joins TRBV5-1 and TRBJ2-5; 7 nucleotides match TRBD2. J gave up 5 bases and V 0 bases, and 7 bases lay outside the gene matches. From germline, CDR1 is SGHRS and CDR2 YFSETQ. The CDR3 covers 15 residues. CDR3 DNA sequence: TGCGCCAGCAGCTTGGTTACAGCGGGGCGGGAGACCCAGTACTTC. It encodes CASSLVTAGRETQYF.

The genes are TRBV28 and TRBJ1-1; D may be TRBD1 (5 bases). The germline gives CDR1 MDHEN, CDR2 SYDVKM. V was clipped by 7 bases and J by 0 bases, with 12 bases between them. This CDR3 region has 14 residues. Written as DNA, the CDR3 is TGTGCCAGCAAAGGTGGAGGGGTGAACACTGAAGCTTTCTTT. It is translated as CASKGGGVNTEAFF.

This chain uses TRBV7-9 with TRBJ2-5; D is perhaps TRBD1 (5 bases). The CDR3 is 15 amino acids. The V gene's germline CDR1 is SEHNR and CDR2 FQNEAQ (reference sequence). V gave up 5 bases and J gave up 2 bases, with 15 bases separating them. The CDR3 bases are TGTGCCAGCAGCGCTCGACAGAGGACGCAAGAGACCCAGTACTTC. Translating gives CASSARQRTQETQYF.

In DNA form, the CDR3 reads TGTGCCAGCAGACAGCCTTTAGGTGGCTACACCTTC. This gives the protein CASRQPLGGYTF. The chain uses TRBV6-5 and TRBJ1-2; D ambiguous. The V gene lost 6 bases and the J gene lost 7 bases, with 12 bases spanning the gap. Germline V lookup: CDR1 MNHEY, CDR2 SVGAGI. The CDR3 contains 12 residues.

The chain couples TRBV6-6 to TRBJ2-1; D might be TRBD1 (6 bases). CDR3 length equals 12 residues. V was shortened by 8 bases and J by 9 bases, with 14 bases between the two germline ends. CDR1 is MNHNY, CDR2 SVGAGI, per germline (reference sequence). CDR3 sequence reads: CASYVEGVEQFF. CDR3 DNA: TGTGCCAGCTACGTCGAGGGGGTTGAGCAGTTCTTC.

This chain connects TRBV2 to TRBJ2-3; D is ambiguous. Trimming removed 7 bases at V and 4 bases at J, with 0 bases between. Germline-derived CDR1 and CDR2 are SNHLY and FYNNEI. The CDR3 has 9 amino acids. CDR3 residues: CASTDTQYF. The CDR3 coding sequence is TGTGCCAGCACAGATACGCAGTATTTT.

V is TRBV2 and J is TRBJ2-5, with D possibly being TRBD2 (7 bases). V was pared by 6 bases and J by 5 bases, with 10 bases between. Germline V CDR1 and CDR2: SNHLY, FYNNEI. The CDR3 covers 12 residues. CDR3 in amino acids: CASRGGAETQYF. Written as DNA, the CDR3 is TGTGCCAGCAGAGGGGGGGCGGAGACCCAGTACTTC.

This sequence joins TRBV5-5 and TRBJ1-1; no definite D call. The V and J ends lost 0 bases and 7 bases respectively, with 7 bases between them. In germline, CDR1 is SGHKS, CDR2 YYEKEE (reference sequence). The CDR3 is 12 amino acids. DNA for the CDR3: TGTGCCAGCAGCTTGGCCGGGCATGAAGCTTTCTTT. Protein sequence: CASSLAGHEAFF.

Only one count was recorded for this clone. The V and J genes are TRBV4-3 and TRBJ2-2; 8 nucleotides line up with TRBD2. The CDR3 has 15 residues. V gave up 4 bases and J gave up 0 bases; unmatched junction bases: 1. The germline gives CDR1 LGHNA, CDR2 YSLEER. CDR3: CASSLSGANTGELFF. The CDR3 bases are TGCGCCAGCAGCCTTAGCGGGGCGAACACCGGGGAGCTGTTTTTT.

V and J are TRBV18 and TRBJ2-3; 7 nucleotides align to TRBD2. The CDR3 is 16 residues long. The V segment lost 2 bases and the J segment 4 bases; nucleotides outside the gene matches: 9. Germline V CDR1 and CDR2: KGHSH, LQKENI. The CDR3 loop reads CASSPVGGGSADTQYF. The CDR3 bases are TGTGCCAGCTCACCAGTCGGCGGGGGATCGGCAGATACGCAGTATTTT.

CDR3 sequence: CATSDSLGPQETQYF. DNA of the CDR3: TGTGCCACCAGTGATTCTCTCGGGCCGCAAGAGACCCAGTACTTC. This chain uses TRBV24-1 with TRBJ2-5; D call uncertain. The CDR3 has 15 amino acids. Germline lookup yields CDR1 KGHDR and CDR2 SFDVKD. Trimming shortened V by 2 bases and J by 2 bases, and 11 bases separated the two germline ends.

The V and J genes are TRBV2 and TRBJ2-7; D not certain. There are 13 residues in the CDR3. CDR1 SNHLY and CDR2 FYNNEI come from the germline V gene. The V end lost 0 bases, the J end lost 3 bases, and 6 bases lay between the germline ends. This CDR3 is CASSEAGDYEQYV. CDR3 DNA: TGTGCCAGCAGTGAAGCTGGGGACTACGAGCAGTACGTC.

The gene calls are TRBV24-1 and TRBJ2-3; D might be TRBD1 (6 bases). The CDR3 runs 18 residues. Trimming took 2 bases from V and 2 from J, leaving 19 bases between them. Germline CDR1 KGHDR, CDR2 SFDVKD. The CDR3 loop reads CATSDSFSQGLSTDTQYF. The CDR3 DNA sequence: TGTGCCACCAGTGATTCTTTCTCACAGGGCCTATCCACAGATACGCAGTATTTT.